These 14 T cell receptor beta chains originate from one sample sequenced in a study of blood T cell repertoires in COVID-19. Here immunoSEQ multiplex PCR was the method, and the copy in TCRdb shows in-frame clones only, minus some. The sample contains under 85,000 clones, less than 85% of which appear only once. Sample: peripheral blood. These receptors originate from a man between 50 and 59 years old with COVID-19, enrolled during active disease.

V gene TRBV9 combines with J gene TRBJ2-2; TRBD2 aligns across 9 bases. The length of the CDR3 is 16 residues. The germline CDR1 and CDR2 sequences are SGDLS and YYNGEE. The trim removed 2 bases at V and 1 base at J, leaving 3 bases unmatched. CDR3 DNA: TGTGCCAGCAGCGTCGCTAGCGGGGTGAACACCGGGGAGCTGTTTTTT. It codes for CASSVASGVNTGELFF.

This chain uses TRBV18 with TRBJ1-4, with 8 bases fitting TRBD1. V was clipped by 4 bases and J by 8 bases; unmatched bases: 9. The CDR3 spans 15 residues. The germline CDR1 and CDR2 sequences are KGHSH and LQKENI. The CDR3 DNA sequence: TGTGCCAGCTCACGGAGACAGGGGTTAGGGGAAAAACTGTTTTTT. Its translation: CASSRRQGLGEKLFF.

The chain uses TRBV5-1 and TRBJ2-2, with D maybe TRBD1 (5 bases). The length of the CDR3 is 14 residues. The V end lost 6 bases, the J end lost 3 bases, and 12 bases lay between the germline ends. The germline V gene has CDR1 SGHRS and CDR2 YFSETQ. CDR3 sequence: CASTPQGDTGELFF. Here the CDR3 DNA reads TGCGCCAGCACCCCTCAAGGGGACACCGGGGAGCTGTTTTTT.

The chain joins TRBV7-2 to TRBJ1-2; 7 nucleotides line up with TRBD1. Trimming took 3 bases from V and 4 from J; bases not matched to a gene: 2. The germline V gene has CDR1 SGHTA and CDR2 FQGNSA. The CDR3 consists of 13 residues. CDR3 in amino acids: CASSFRDSYGYTF. DNA of the CDR3: TGTGCCAGCAGCTTCCGGGACAGCTATGGCTACACCTTC.

The chain recombines TRBV6-1 with TRBJ2-7; tentatively, D is TRBD1 (6 bases). The CDR3 is 15 residues long. The ends were cut back, 1 base at V and 3 bases at J, with 13 bases in the middle. Looked up from germline, CDR1 is MNHNS and CDR2 is SASEGT. CDR3 residues: CASSEGRDIVYEQYF. The DNA of the CDR3 is TGTGCCAGCAGTGAAGGCCGGGACATAGTCTACGAGCAGTACTTC.

The chain carries TRBV7-9 and TRBJ1-2, with 10 bases identical to TRBD1. J gave up 4 bases and V 3 bases, and 14 bases lay outside the gene matches. CDR3 size: 18 residues. The germline CDR1 and CDR2 sequences are SEHNR and FQNEAQ (reference sequence). The DNA for the CDR3 is TGTGCCAGCAGCTTGACCGGGACAGGGGTTAATAGGGCCTATGGCTACACCTTC. It translates to CASSLTGTGVNRAYGYTF.

The V gene is TRBV7-3, the J gene TRBJ1-1; TRBD1 matches 8 bases. The germline V gene encodes CDR1 SGHTA and CDR2 FQGTGA. V lost 4 bases and J lost 4; bases outside the gene matches: 11. The CDR3 consists of 16 residues. This CDR3 is CASSSHGQGAGTEAFF. CDR3 coding DNA: TGTGCCAGCAGCTCACACGGGCAGGGGGCTGGCACTGAAGCTTTCTTT.

The V and J genes are TRBV6-1 and TRBJ1-5; D is perhaps TRBD1 (5 bases). The CDR3 runs 17 residues. Germline CDR1 MNHNS, CDR2 SASEGT. The V and J ends lost 1 base and 0 bases respectively, with 13 bases between them. The CDR3 loop is CASSEGGGVYSNQPQHF. Here the CDR3 DNA reads TGTGCCAGCAGTGAAGGGGGAGGGGTGTATAGCAATCAGCCCCAGCATTTT.

The chain employs TRBV11-2 and TRBJ2-1, with D perhaps TRBD2 (6 bases). The CDR3 runs to 17 residues. Germline CDR1 and CDR2: SGHAT and FQNNGV. Trimming shortened V by 5 bases and J by 0 bases, and 17 bases separated the two germline ends. The CDR3 loop is CASSERVGAASYNEQFF. The CDR3 DNA is TGTGCCAGCAGCGAGCGGGTGGGAGCAGCCTCCTACAATGAGCAGTTCTTC.

The chain carries TRBV5-1 and TRBJ2-3, with 7 bases fitting TRBD2. V lost 1 base, J lost 0 bases, and 2 bases stayed unmatched. Germline values: CDR1 SGHRS, CDR2 YFSETQ. The CDR3 spans 15 residues. CDR3 loop: CASSLSGASTDTQYF. The CDR3, as DNA: TGCGCCAGCAGCTTGAGCGGGGCGAGCACAGATACGCAGTATTTT.

V usage is TRBV14 and J usage is TRBJ2-3; TRBD1 agrees at 7 bases. Germline trimming cut 0 bases from V and 1 base from J; bases unmatched to any gene: 4. Per the germline V gene, CDR1 is SGHDN and CDR2 is FVKESK. The CDR3 is 16 residues long. CDR3 coding DNA: TGTGCCAGCAGCCAAGAATTGGGACAGCGCACAGATACGCAGTATTTT. Amino acids: CASSQELGQRTDTQYF.

CDR3 sequence: CASSFRGGSYNEQFF. The CDR3 DNA follows: TGTGCCAGCAGCTTTCGGGGGGGGTCCTACAATGAGCAGTTCTTC. The chain recombines TRBV6-2 or TRBV6-3 with TRBJ2-1; TRBD2 matches at 8 bases. The V gene's germline CDR1 is MNHEY and CDR2 SVGEGT. The CDR3 sequence is 15 residues long. With 6 bases clipped from V and 1 base from J, the junction kept 5 bases outside the gene matches.

The table lists this clone with a count of one. This chain uses TRBV5-4 with TRBJ1-1, with 7 bases lining up with TRBD1. The CDR3 consists of 12 residues. J was trimmed by 5 bases and V by 6 bases; bases with no gene match: 4. Per the germline V gene, CDR1 is SGHNT and CDR2 is YYREEE (reference sequence). The CDR3 bases are TGTGCCAGCACAGGGGGTGGTACTGAAGCTTTCTTT. Its protein product is CASTGGGTEAFF.

This rearrangement joins TRBV6-2 or TRBV6-3 to TRBJ1-2, with 9 bases fitting TRBD1. The V and J ends lost 5 bases and 6 bases, in that order; junction bases with no gene match: 10. This CDR3 is built from 15 residues. Looked up from germline, CDR1 is MNHEY and CDR2 is SVGEGT. CDR3 sequence (DNA): TGTGCCAGCAGTGATCCCGGGACAGGGTCAAATGGCTACACCTTC. Translated, it gives CASSDPGTGSNGYTF.